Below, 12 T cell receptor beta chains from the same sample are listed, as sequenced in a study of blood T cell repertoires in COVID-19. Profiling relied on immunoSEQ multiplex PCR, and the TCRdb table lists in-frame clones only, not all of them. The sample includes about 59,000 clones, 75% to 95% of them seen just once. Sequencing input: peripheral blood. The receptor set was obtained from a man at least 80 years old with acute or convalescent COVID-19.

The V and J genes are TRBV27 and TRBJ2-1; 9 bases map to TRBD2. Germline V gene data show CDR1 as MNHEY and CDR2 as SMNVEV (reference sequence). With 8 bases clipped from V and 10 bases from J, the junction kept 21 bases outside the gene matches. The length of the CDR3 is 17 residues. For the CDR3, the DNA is TGTGCCAGCCGCCCCCGGCTCCTAGCGGGGAGACTAGGCGAGCAGTTCTTC. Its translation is CASRPRLLAGRLGEQFF.

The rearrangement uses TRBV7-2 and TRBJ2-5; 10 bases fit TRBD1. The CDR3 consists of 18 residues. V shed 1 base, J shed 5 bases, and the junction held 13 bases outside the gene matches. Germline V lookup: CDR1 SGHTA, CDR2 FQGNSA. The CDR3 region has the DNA TGTGCCAGCAGCTTAGGTCTTTCTAGGGACAGGGGTTTGGAGACCCAGTACTTC. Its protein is CASSLGLSRDRGLETQYF.

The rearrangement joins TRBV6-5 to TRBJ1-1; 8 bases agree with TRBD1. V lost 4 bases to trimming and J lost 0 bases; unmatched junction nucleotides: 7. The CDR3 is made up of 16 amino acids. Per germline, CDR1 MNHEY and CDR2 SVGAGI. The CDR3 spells CASSLRTGTMNTEAFF. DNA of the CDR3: TGTGCCAGCAGTTTACGGACAGGGACGATGAACACTGAAGCTTTCTTT.

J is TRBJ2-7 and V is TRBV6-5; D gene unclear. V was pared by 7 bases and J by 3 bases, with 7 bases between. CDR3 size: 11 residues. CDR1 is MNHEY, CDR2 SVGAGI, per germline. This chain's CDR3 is CASTSGYEQYF. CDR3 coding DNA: TGTGCCAGCACATCGGGCTACGAGCAGTACTTC.

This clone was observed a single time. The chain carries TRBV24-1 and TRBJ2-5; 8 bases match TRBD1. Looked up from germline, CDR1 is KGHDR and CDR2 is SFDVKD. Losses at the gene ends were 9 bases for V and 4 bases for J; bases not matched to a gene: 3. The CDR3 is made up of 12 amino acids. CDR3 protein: CATGDRGETQYF. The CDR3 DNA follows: TGTGCCACCGGAGACAGGGGAGAGACCCAGTACTTC.

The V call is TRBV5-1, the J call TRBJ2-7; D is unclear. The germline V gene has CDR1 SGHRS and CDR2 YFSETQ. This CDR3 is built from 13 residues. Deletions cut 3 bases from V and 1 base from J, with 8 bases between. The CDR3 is CASSSDTSYEQYF. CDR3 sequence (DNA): TGCGCCAGCAGCTCAGACACTTCCTACGAGCAGTACTTC.

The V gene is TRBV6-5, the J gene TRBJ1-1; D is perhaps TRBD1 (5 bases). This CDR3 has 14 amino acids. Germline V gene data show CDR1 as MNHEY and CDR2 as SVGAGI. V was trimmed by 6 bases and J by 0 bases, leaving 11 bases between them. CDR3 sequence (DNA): TGTGCCAGCAGATCGGGGGTCATGAACACTGAAGCTTTCTTT. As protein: CASRSGVMNTEAFF.

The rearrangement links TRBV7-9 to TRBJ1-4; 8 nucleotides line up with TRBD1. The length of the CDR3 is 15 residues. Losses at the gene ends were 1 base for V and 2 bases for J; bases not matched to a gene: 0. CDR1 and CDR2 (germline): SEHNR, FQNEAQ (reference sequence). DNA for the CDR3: TGTGCCAGCAGCTTAGGGGACAGGACTAATGAAAAACTGTTTTTT. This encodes CASSLGDRTNEKLFF.

The CDR3 bases are TGTGCCAGCAGTTTATCCTCCTATCGGGGGGTGGACACCGGGGAGCTGTTTTTT. This sequence encodes CASSLSSYRGVDTGELFF. The gene calls are TRBV27 and TRBJ2-2; TRBD2 agrees at 7 bases. The germline V gene encodes CDR1 MNHEY and CDR2 SMNVEV (reference sequence). V lost 0 bases, J lost 3 bases, and 10 bases stayed unmatched. The CDR3 spans 18 residues.

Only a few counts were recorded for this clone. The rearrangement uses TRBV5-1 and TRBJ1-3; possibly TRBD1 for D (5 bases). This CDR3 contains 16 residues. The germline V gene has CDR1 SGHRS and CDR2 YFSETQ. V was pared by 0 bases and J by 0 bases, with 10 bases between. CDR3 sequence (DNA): TGCGCCAGCAGCTTGGTGCAGGGCCTCTCTGGAAACACCATATATTTT. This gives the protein CASSLVQGLSGNTIYF.

CDR3 amino acids: CASRAASSGNTIYF. CDR3 nucleotide sequence: TGTGCCAGCAGGGCCGCCAGCTCTGGAAACACCATATATTTT. The V call is TRBV7-2, the J call TRBJ1-3; the D is unclear. The CDR3 length is 14 residues. The V gene lost 6 bases and the J gene lost 0 bases, with 9 bases spanning the gap. The germline CDR1 and CDR2 sequences are SGHTA and FQGNSA.

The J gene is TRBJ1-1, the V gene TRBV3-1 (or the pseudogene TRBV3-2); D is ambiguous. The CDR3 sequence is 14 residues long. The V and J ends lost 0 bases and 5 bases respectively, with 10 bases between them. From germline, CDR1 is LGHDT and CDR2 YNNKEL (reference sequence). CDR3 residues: CASSQDRRSTEAFF. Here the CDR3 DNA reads TGTGCCAGCAGCCAAGATCGGAGGTCAACTGAAGCTTTCTTT.